This passage covers 25 T cell receptor beta chains from one sample sequenced in a study of a mutant IDH1 vaccine in newly diagnosed glioma (dated by TCRdb to about 2021). The library was made by the immunoSEQ multiplex PCR assay. Entries here come from immuneACCESS through TCRdb and include only in-frame sequences with V and J called. Some clones fail to appear in such tables; in the studies checked, an unresolved V gene covers under half of the shortfall, and the cause of the remainder is unknown. This sample is represented by just under 95,000 clones; roughly 75% of them were singletons. The ten largest clones capture over 6.5% of the sample. According to the study, the label for this sample's time point signals: baseline, week 1 (first vaccination visit). In the paper's terms, the treatment or condition label means: pre-vaccination baseline after standard-of-care therapy. Material: PBMCs, obtained from a glioma patient treated with radiotherapy, temozolomide or both. Receptors originate from a man in his forties with glioma.

The chain uses TRBV19 and TRBJ1-2, with TRBD1 matching over 7 bases. The V gene end was trimmed by 10 bases and the J gene end by 6 bases; junction bases not matched to a gene: 14. Per germline, CDR1 LNHDA and CDR2 SQIVND (reference sequence). There are 14 residues in the CDR3. As DNA, the CDR3 is TGTGCCACCAGGGGGGCCTCCTCGTGGGATGGCTACACCTTC. Translating it yields CATRGASSWDGYTF.

The chain recombines TRBV4-2 with TRBJ2-1, with D perhaps assigned TRBD1 or TRBD2 (5 bases each). The CDR3 length is 18 residues. Trimming took 0 bases from V and 6 from J, leaving 21 bases between them. The germline V gene encodes CDR1 LGHNA and CDR2 YNFKEQ. The CDR3 sequence is CASSQDGWQGELGNEQFF. In DNA form, the CDR3 reads TGTGCCAGCAGCCAAGATGGTTGGCAGGGAGAATTGGGCAATGAGCAGTTCTTC.

J is TRBJ1-2 and V is TRBV27; 10 bases map to TRBD1. Germline CDR1 and CDR2: MNHEY and SMNVEV (reference sequence). The CDR3 consists of 15 residues. The V and J ends lost 5 bases and 1 base, in that order; junction bases with no gene match: 4. This CDR3 is CASSQGTGDNYGYTF. The CDR3, as DNA: TGTGCCAGCAGTCAGGGGACAGGGGATAACTATGGCTACACCTTC.

This clone was seen only a few times. This chain connects TRBV28 to TRBJ1-1; the D is unclear. V lost 7 bases to trimming and J lost 5 bases, with 11 bases between them. The V gene's germline CDR1 is MDHEN and CDR2 SYDVKM. CDR3 size: 12 residues. In nucleotides, the CDR3 is TGTGCCAGCATTTCGGGCCAAACTGAAGCTTTCTTT. This translates into CASISGQTEAFF.

V and J are TRBV18 and TRBJ1-5; D perhaps matches TRBD1 (6 bases). The CDR3 has 16 amino acids. Germline loops: CDR1 KGHSH, CDR2 LQKENI. Trimming shortened V by 6 bases and J by 0 bases, and 15 bases separated the two germline ends. CDR3 DNA: TGTGCCAGCTCCTTAGGGGGGGCTTATAGCAATCAGCCCCAGCATTTT. Translation: CASSLGGAYSNQPQHF. Together with reference TRBV18 and TRBJ1-5, the CDR3 gives the full variable domain: NAGVMQNPRHLVRRRGQEARLRCSPMKGHSHVYWYRQLPEEGLKFMVYLQKENIIDESGMPKERFSAEFPKEGPSILRIQQVVRGDSAAYFCASSLGGAYSNQPQHFGDGTRLSIL.

V gene TRBV5-1 combines with J gene TRBJ1-2; TRBD1 is a possible D gene (5 bases). V lost 4 bases to trimming and J lost 2 bases, with 18 bases between them. Per the germline V gene, CDR1 is SGHRS and CDR2 is YFSETQ. The CDR3 runs 16 residues. CDR3 protein: CASSIGTPRENYGYTF. The CDR3 DNA is TGCGCCAGCAGCATAGGGACTCCACGCGAAAACTATGGCTACACCTTC.

This chain's CDR3 is CASSNRDRGYTEAFF. The DNA for the CDR3 is TGTGCCAGCAGTAACCGGGACAGGGGTTACACTGAAGCTTTCTTT. The V gene is TRBV6-1, the J gene TRBJ1-1; 10 bases map to TRBD1. Unmatched junction bases numbered 6, after V lost 5 bases and J lost 3 bases. The CDR3 spans 15 residues. CDR1 and CDR2 (germline): MNHNS, SASEGT.

This clone was seen only a few times. The chain joins TRBV11-2 to TRBJ1-1; no definite D call. The V gene lost 5 bases and the J gene lost 3 bases, with 16 bases spanning the gap. The CDR3 extends over 15 amino acids. Germline V gene sequence: CDR1 SGHAT, CDR2 FQNNGV. This CDR3 is CASSLAGRPDTEAFF. Here the CDR3 DNA reads TGTGCCAGCAGCCTAGCGGGGAGACCGGACACTGAAGCTTTCTTT.

The rearrangement uses TRBV20-1 and TRBJ2-7; the D gene could be TRBD1 or TRBD2 (5 bases each). Germline V lookup: CDR1 DFQATT, CDR2 SNEGSKA (reference sequence). The CDR3 extends over 11 amino acids. V dropped 5 bases and J dropped 3 bases, with 8 bases sitting between them. Here the CDR3 reads CSAGTDYEQYF. The CDR3 bases are TGCAGTGCTGGGACCGACTACGAGCAGTACTTC.

This chain uses TRBV7-9 with TRBJ1-2, with D tentatively TRBD1 (5 bases). The V end lost 5 bases, the J end lost 5 bases, and 15 bases lay between the germline ends. CDR1 and CDR2 from the germline V gene are SEHNR and FQNEAQ (reference sequence). There are 14 residues in the CDR3. This CDR3 is CASSTEGAGYGYTF. The DNA of the CDR3 is TGTGCCAGCAGCACTGAAGGGGCAGGGTATGGCTACACCTTC.

This clone was recorded a few times. The rearrangement uses TRBV7-6 and TRBJ1-1; D is uncertain. Per germline, CDR1 SGHVS and CDR2 FNYEAQ. Trimming shortened V by 0 bases and J by 2 bases, and 4 bases separated the two germline ends. This CDR3 comprises 13 residues. For the CDR3, the DNA is TGTGCCAGCAGCTTAGCGGGTAACACTGAAGCTTTCTTT. Translation gives CASSLAGNTEAFF.

The genes are TRBV7-2 and TRBJ2-3, with D perhaps TRBD1 or TRBD2 (5 bases each). Trimming left V 4 bases short and J 6 bases short, with 11 bases between. This CDR3 contains 13 residues. The germline CDR1 and CDR2 sequences are SGHTA and FQGNSA. For the CDR3, the DNA is TGTGCCAGCAGCTGGGACCAGTATGATACGCAGTATTTT. This codes for CASSWDQYDTQYF.

This clone appeared a single time. The rearrangement joins TRBV27 to TRBJ2-7; 7 bases are a match to TRBD1. Looked up from germline, CDR1 is MNHEY and CDR2 is SMNVEV (reference sequence). J was trimmed by 2 bases and V by 6 bases; bases with no gene match: 16. The CDR3 is 17 residues long. CDR3 bases: TGTGCCAGCAGACCCGGACCGGGACAGAGAACCCCCTACGAGCAGTACTTC. Protein: CASRPGPGQRTPYEQYF.

The V and J genes are TRBV6-4 and TRBJ2-2, with D perhaps matching TRBD1 or TRBD2 (5 bases each). Germline V lookup: CDR1 MRHNA, CDR2 SNTAGT. The CDR3 loop spans 13 amino acids. Deletions cut 6 bases from V and 5 bases from J, with 10 bases between. This chain's CDR3 is CASRGDGTGELFF. The CDR3 coding sequence is TGTGCCAGCAGAGGGGACGGGACCGGGGAGCTGTTTTTT.

The chain couples TRBV6-5 to TRBJ2-7; either TRBD1 or TRBD2 may fit D (6 bases each). Germline loops: CDR1 MNHEY, CDR2 SVGAGI. This CDR3 spans 15 amino acids. The germline V and J ends were trimmed by 0 bases and 4 bases, with 13 bases remaining between them. The DNA of the CDR3 is TGTGCCAGCAGTTACTCGTACGAAGGGGGGTACGAGCAGTACTTC. Translation: CASSYSYEGGYEQYF.

This clone was recorded a few times. This chain connects TRBV6-4 to TRBJ2-7; possible D gene TRBD1, 5 bases. The germline V and J ends were trimmed by 3 bases and 0 bases, with 6 bases remaining between them. From germline, CDR1 is MRHNA and CDR2 SNTAGT. The CDR3 has 13 amino acids. CDR3 sequence: CASSDDSSYEQYF. The CDR3 DNA follows: TGTGCCAGCAGTGATGACAGCTCCTACGAGCAGTACTTC.

This clone came up a few times. The V call is TRBV14, the J call TRBJ1-4; D is unclear. The length of the CDR3 is 14 residues. The germline V and J ends were trimmed by 3 bases and 7 bases, with 12 bases remaining between them. Germline values: CDR1 SGHDN, CDR2 FVKESK. In DNA, the CDR3 is TGTGCCAGCAGCCATCGGGCGCTGGGTGAAAAACTGTTTTTT. Amino acids: CASSHRALGEKLFF.

The gene calls are TRBV7-2 and TRBJ1-3; D ambiguous. Trimming took off 2 bases at V and 3 bases at J, with 11 bases between the two ends. This CDR3 has 15 residues. Germline V gene lookup returns CDR1 SGHTA and CDR2 FQGNSA. The CDR3 is CASSLFLGSGNTIYF. The CDR3 coding sequence is TGTGCCAGCAGCTTATTCTTGGGGAGTGGAAACACCATATATTTT.

This clone came up a few times. The V gene is TRBV5-6, the J gene TRBJ2-3; D not resolved. V lost 3 bases, J lost 13 bases, and 15 bases lay in between. The CDR3 extends over 12 amino acids. In germline, CDR1 is SGHDT, CDR2 YYEEEE. This CDR3 reads CASSSGPNSEYF. In DNA, the CDR3 is TGTGCCAGCAGCTCCGGACCCAACTCGGAGTATTTT.

This clone has a handful of counts. The V gene is TRBV27, the J gene TRBJ2-7, with D tentatively TRBD1 or TRBD2 (5 bases each). V was cut by 6 bases and J by 2 bases, with 11 bases left in between. Germline V gene sequence: CDR1 MNHEY, CDR2 SMNVEV (reference sequence). The CDR3 sequence is 13 residues long. This chain's CDR3 is CASRGVPPYEQYF. The CDR3 DNA follows: TGTGCCAGCAGGGGGGTACCTCCCTACGAGCAGTACTTC.

V gene TRBV18 combines with J gene TRBJ2-1, with TRBD2 as a possible D gene (5 bases). Trimming pared 2 bases from V and 2 bases from J, leaving 16 bases between. The CDR3 consists of 17 residues. The germline gives CDR1 KGHSH, CDR2 LQKENI. DNA of the CDR3: TGTGCCAGCTCACCAGCGCCTAGTGGGAGAACCTACAATGAGCAGTTCTTC. Protein product: CASSPAPSGRTYNEQFF.

This clone was seen a single time. This chain joins TRBV19 and TRBJ2-1; D is undetermined. The CDR3 is 15 amino acids. The germline gives CDR1 LNHDA, CDR2 SQIVND (reference sequence). V gave up 5 bases and J gave up 2 bases, with 13 bases separating them. This chain's CDR3 is CASSLSSRAYNEQFF. CDR3 bases: TGTGCCAGTAGTCTCTCCTCTCGCGCCTACAATGAGCAGTTCTTC.

The chain combines TRBV9 with TRBJ2-5, with TRBD2 as a possible D gene (6 bases). This CDR3 is built from 14 residues. CDR1 is SGDLS and CDR2 is YYNGEE in the germline V gene. Trimming left V 4 bases short and J 1 base short, with 11 bases between. The CDR3 is CASSPTTSQETQYF. In DNA, the CDR3 is TGTGCCAGCAGCCCCACGACTAGCCAAGAGACCCAGTACTTC.

The V gene is TRBV5-1, the J gene TRBJ2-5, with a tentative D call TRBD2 (5 bases). The CDR3 is made up of 14 amino acids. V lost 5 bases and J 4 bases, leaving 15 bases between the germline ends. Germline CDR1 and CDR2: SGHRS and YFSETQ. The CDR3 DNA reads as TGCGCCAGCAGTAGGACGGGAAATTCAGAGACCCAGTACTTC. The encoded protein is CASSRTGNSETQYF. The whole variable domain, filled in from reference TRBV5-1 and TRBJ2-5, reads KAGVTQTPRYLIKTRGQQVTLSCSPISGHRSVSWYQQTPGQGLQFLFEYFSETQRNKGNFPGRFSGRQFSNSRSEMNVSTLELGDSALYLCASSRTGNSETQYFGPGTRLLVL.

The chain combines TRBV10-3 with TRBJ2-7; 7 positions match TRBD1. After removal of 2 bases from V and 4 bases from J, the junction contained 5 bases not matched to a gene. The CDR3 is made up of 14 amino acids. Per germline, CDR1 ENHRY and CDR2 SYGVKD. CDR3 region: CAISERQGVYEQYF. The CDR3 nucleotides are TGTGCCATCAGTGAGAGACAGGGCGTGTACGAGCAGTACTTC.